The 16 T cell receptor beta chains given below trace back to one sample, sequenced in a study of shared clonotypes between healthy human individuals. TCRdb's table, derived via immunoSEQ multiplex PCR, lists solely in-frame clones and lacks some. The table records around 2.3 million clones, almost 96% of them present only once. The sequenced sample consisted of naive CD4+ T cells sorted from blood. Documented subset: CD45RA+ positively selected. Receptors originate from a man between 18 and 35 years old in good health.

The rearrangement uses TRBV30 and TRBJ1-6; D gene unclear. Trimming cost V 8 bases and J 4 bases, with 24 bases left between them. Germline assignment: CDR1 GTSNPN and CDR2 SVGIG (reference sequence). The CDR3 runs 17 residues. The CDR3 DNA reads as TGTGCCCTAGTTGGGCCTCGGACGGGATCTTATAATTCACCCCTCCACTTT. Its protein is CALVGPRTGSYNSPLHF. Full variable domain (rest looked up from reference TRBV30 and TRBJ1-6): SQTIHQWPATLVQPVGSPLSLECTVEGTSNPNLYWYRQAAGRGLQLLFYSVGIGQISSEVPQNLSASRPQDRQFILSSKKLLLSDSGFYLCALVGPRTGSYNSPLHFGNGTRLTVT.

The DNA of the CDR3 is TGTGCCAGCAGCCCGGGACTAGCGGGAGCGAACACCGGGGAGCTGTTTTTT. It specifies CASSPGLAGANTGELFF. The genes are TRBV7-2 and TRBJ2-2; the match to TRBD2 covers 14 bases. This CDR3 is built from 17 residues. V dropped 5 bases and J dropped 0; count of bases not matched to a gene: 2. Germline V gives CDR1 SGHTA, CDR2 FQGNSA.

The V call is TRBV5-1, the J call TRBJ2-3; D call uncertain. CDR1 SGHRS and CDR2 YFSETQ come from the germline V gene. The CDR3 has 13 amino acids. V shed 3 bases and J shed 1 base, with 6 bases lying between them. The DNA of the CDR3 is TGCGCCAGCAGCTGGAAGGGCACAGATACGCAGTATTTT. Translation gives CASSWKGTDTQYF.

This chain links TRBV5-1 with TRBJ2-5; no firm D call. CDR1 is SGHRS, CDR2 YFSETQ, per germline. V lost 5 bases and J lost 4, with 12 bases in between. The CDR3 contains 13 residues. CDR3 coding DNA: TGCGCCAGCAGTCGGGTCGGTGGAGAGACCCAGTACTTC. Translated, it gives CASSRVGGETQYF.

This chain uses TRBV7-8 with TRBJ2-1; TRBD2 aligns across 12 bases. The germline V gene encodes CDR1 SGHVS and CDR2 FQNEAQ. V shed 2 bases and J 3 bases; nucleotides not matched to a gene: 8. The CDR3 runs 18 residues. CDR3 protein: CASSLRLSSGGDYNEQFF. Here the CDR3 DNA reads TGTGCCAGCAGCTTAAGACTGTCTAGCGGGGGGGACTACAATGAGCAGTTCTTC.

The rearrangement joins TRBV2 to TRBJ1-4; D uncertain. V shed 4 bases and J shed 0 bases, with 6 bases lying between them. Germline CDR1 SNHLY, CDR2 FYNNEI. The CDR3 totals 14 residues. In DNA form, the CDR3 reads TGTGCCAGCAGTGGGCTGGCAACTAATGAAAAACTGTTTTTT. Translating gives CASSGLATNEKLFF.

The genes are TRBV6-1 and TRBJ2-3, with a possible D match to TRBD1 (6 bases). The length of the CDR3 is 15 residues. Germline assignment: CDR1 MNHNS and CDR2 SASEGT. The V gene lost 6 bases and the J gene lost 0 bases, with 13 bases spanning the gap. CDR3 sequence (DNA): TGTGCCAGCAGGGTGACAGGCACTAGCACAGATACGCAGTATTTT. Translated: CASRVTGTSTDTQYF.

This chain joins TRBV5-4 and TRBJ2-5; no firm D call. The CDR3 contains 15 residues. Germline CDR1 reads SGHNT; CDR2 reads YYREEE (reference sequence). The V and J ends lost 1 base and 5 bases respectively, with 15 bases between them. DNA of the CDR3: TGTGCCAGCAGCTTGACTATAGGTCCTAGGGAGACCCAGTACTTC. This translates into CASSLTIGPRETQYF.

The CDR3 sequence: CASSPGTSKFSEQYF. For the CDR3, the DNA is TGTGCCAGCAGCCCCGGGACTAGCAAGTTTAGCGAGCAGTACTTC. This chain connects TRBV7-8 to TRBJ2-7, with 9 bases matching TRBD2. V trimming: 5 bases; J trimming: 6 bases; junction bases outside the gene matches: 11. The CDR3 consists of 15 residues. Germline-derived CDR1 and CDR2 are SGHVS and FQNEAQ. Complete variable domain (other parts from reference TRBV7-8 and TRBJ2-7): GAGVSQSPRYKVAKRGQDVALRCDPISGHVSLFWYQQALGQGPEFLTYFQNEAQLDKSGLPSDRFFAERPEGSVSTLKIQRTQQEDSAVYLCASSPGTSKFSEQYFGPGTRLTVT.

The chain links TRBV7-9 to TRBJ1-6; possible D gene TRBD1, 5 bases. This CDR3 is built from 18 residues. Deletions cut 1 base from V and 0 bases from J, with 13 bases between. Germline CDR1 reads SEHNR; CDR2 reads FQNEAQ (reference sequence). The CDR3 protein is CASSLEKGSSSYNSPLHF. The CDR3 DNA is TGTGCCAGCAGCTTAGAAAAGGGGTCTAGCTCCTATAATTCACCCCTCCACTTT. Variable domain in full (rest from reference TRBV7-9 and TRBJ1-6): DTGVSQNPRHKITKRGQNVTFRCDPISEHNRLYWYRQTLGQGPEFLTYFQNEAQLEKSRLLSDRFSAERPKGSFSTLEIQRTEQGDSAMYLCASSLEKGSSSYNSPLHFGNGTRLTVT.

The V gene is TRBV30, the J gene TRBJ1-6, with no clear D. Germline CDR1 reads GTSNPN; CDR2 reads SVGIG (reference sequence). The CDR3 totals 17 residues. Trimming left V 5 bases short and J 8 bases short, with 25 bases between. CDR3 residues: CAWEGDPLFEKYSPLHF. The CDR3 DNA sequence: TGTGCCTGGGAGGGAGATCCGTTATTCGAAAAATATTCACCCCTCCACTTT.

The chain is built from TRBV6-5 and TRBJ1-1; 10 positions match TRBD1. Germline V gene lookup returns CDR1 MNHEY and CDR2 SVGAGI. Trimming cost V 5 bases and J 8 bases; bases outside gene matches: 5. This CDR3 is built from 13 residues. The CDR3 coding sequence is TGTGCCAGCAGTAGGGACAGGGGAGAGGAAGCTTTCTTT. Translation gives CASSRDRGEEAFF.

This chain links TRBV30 with TRBJ1-1, with 7 bases fitting TRBD1. The junction had 6 bases not matched to a gene; V was cut back by 3 bases and J by 2 bases. There are 14 residues in the CDR3. In germline, CDR1 is GTSNPN, CDR2 SVGIG (reference sequence). The CDR3 sequence is CAWRGRGANTEAFF. CDR3 in DNA: TGTGCCTGGAGGGGCAGGGGGGCTAACACTGAAGCTTTCTTT.

In DNA, the CDR3 is TGTGCCAGCCGCGGAGGGGGTGCAGATACGCAGTATTTT. It is translated as CASRGGGADTQYF. This chain links TRBV6-1 with TRBJ2-3; D assignment may be TRBD1 or TRBD2 (6 bases each). V was trimmed by 8 bases and J by 4 bases, leaving 13 bases between them. The CDR3 loop spans 13 amino acids. Germline V gene lookup returns CDR1 MNHNS and CDR2 SASEGT.

This sequence joins TRBV6-6 and TRBJ1-2; 10 bases line up with TRBD1. The V segment lost 2 bases and the J segment 3 bases; nucleotides outside the gene matches: 3. Germline loops: CDR1 MNHNY, CDR2 SVGAGI (reference sequence). The CDR3 runs to 15 residues. The CDR3 reads CASSYRGTGDYGYTF. DNA for the CDR3: TGTGCCAGCAGTTACAGAGGGACAGGGGACTATGGCTACACCTTC.

The chain links TRBV18 to TRBJ2-3; tentative D call: TRBD1 (5 bases). The CDR3 totals 15 residues. V was trimmed by 0 bases and J by 3 bases, leaving 10 bases between them. The germline V gene has CDR1 KGHSH and CDR2 LQKENI. The CDR3 sequence is CASSPPSRVTDTQYF. In DNA, the CDR3 is TGTGCCAGCTCACCACCCTCCAGGGTTACAGATACGCAGTATTTT.